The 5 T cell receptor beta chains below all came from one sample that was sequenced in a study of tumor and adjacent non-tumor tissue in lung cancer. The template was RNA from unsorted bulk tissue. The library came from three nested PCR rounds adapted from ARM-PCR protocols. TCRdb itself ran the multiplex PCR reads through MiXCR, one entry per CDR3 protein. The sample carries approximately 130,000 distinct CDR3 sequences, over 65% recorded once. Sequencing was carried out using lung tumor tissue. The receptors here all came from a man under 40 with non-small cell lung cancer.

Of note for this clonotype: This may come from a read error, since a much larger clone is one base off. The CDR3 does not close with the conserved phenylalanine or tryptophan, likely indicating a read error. CDR3 residues: CASSGMEQFL. In nucleotides, the CDR3 is TGCGCCAGCAGCGGGATGGAGCAGTTCTTA. The rearrangement uses TRBV10-2 and TRBJ2-1, with D possibly TRBD2 on 5 matching bases. CDR1 is WSHSY, CDR2 SAAADI, per germline. V was clipped by 6 bases and J by 10 bases, with 7 bases between them. There are 10 residues in the CDR3.

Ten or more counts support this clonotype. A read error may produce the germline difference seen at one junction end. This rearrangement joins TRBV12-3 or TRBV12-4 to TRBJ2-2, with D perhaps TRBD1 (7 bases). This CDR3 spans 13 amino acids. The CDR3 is CASRTGNTGGLFF. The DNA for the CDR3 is TGTGCCAGCAGGACAGGGAACACCGGGGGGCTGTTTTTT.

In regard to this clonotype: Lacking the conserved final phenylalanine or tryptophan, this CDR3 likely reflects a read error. The CDR3 nucleotides are TGCAGTGCTAGTCCCCCCGGGGTGCACAATGAGCAGTTCATC. Translating gives CSASPPGVHNEQFI. The chain is built from TRBV20-1 and TRBJ2-1; maybe TRBD2 (5 bases). CDR3 size: 14 residues. The V end was cut by 3 bases, the J end by 5 bases, with 14 bases between. From germline, CDR1 is DFQATT and CDR2 SNEGSKA (reference sequence).

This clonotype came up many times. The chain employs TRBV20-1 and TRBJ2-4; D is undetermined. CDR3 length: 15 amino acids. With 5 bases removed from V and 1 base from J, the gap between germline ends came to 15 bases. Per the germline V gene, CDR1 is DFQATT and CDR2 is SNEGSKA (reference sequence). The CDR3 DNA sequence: TGCAGTGCTTTCTTAGGGCGACTGGCCAAAAACATTCAGTACTTC. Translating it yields CSAFLGRLAKNIQYF.

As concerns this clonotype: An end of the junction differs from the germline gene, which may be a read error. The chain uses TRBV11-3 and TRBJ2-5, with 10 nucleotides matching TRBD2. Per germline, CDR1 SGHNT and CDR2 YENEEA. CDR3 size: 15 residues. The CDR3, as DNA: TGTGCCAGCGGCTTAGAAGCGGGAGGGCAAGAGACCCAATACTTT. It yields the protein CASGLEAGGQETQYF. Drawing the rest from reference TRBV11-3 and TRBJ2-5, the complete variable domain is EAGVVQSPRYKIIEKKQPVAFWCNPISGHNTLYWYLQNLGQGPELLIRYENEEAVDDSQLPKDRFSAERLKGVDSTLKIQPAELGDSAVYLCASGLEAGGQETQYFGPGTRLLVL.